This TCR beta chain was sequenced for a study of shared clonotypes between healthy human individuals. CDR3 length equals 17 residues. Measured with immunoSEQ multiplex PCR; TCRdb has only the in-frame clones, and not every one. Among approximately 1.9 million clones, roughly 93% were seen once, and the ten largest hold 1.5% to 2%. Positively selected for CCR7, the CD45RO-negative cells used as naive CD8 cells excluded terminally differentiated effector memory CD45RA+ cells. The receptor was derived from a man aged 18 to 29 in good health. Some clones in this sample may be carry-over from other donors' samples. The V call is TRBV21-1, the J call TRBJ1-1; TRBD1 reflects the table's D call only, with no check against the DNA. TRBV21-1 corresponds to a pseudogene. Sequencing used naive CD8+ T cells from PBMCs. The DNA for the CDR3 is TGTGCCAGCAGCAAACGATCCGTAGGGGGCAGTAGCACTGAAGCTTTCTTT. Translation gives CASSKRSVGGSSTEAFF.